This T cell receptor beta chain is drawn from a study of control samples from healthy donors and cancer patients. This table comes from immunoSEQ multiplex PCR, and its TCRdb copy is limited to in-frame clones, with some not included. The table shows approximately 170,000 clones, with more than 90% occurring only once. The CDR3 contains 11 residues. Germline CDR1 SNHLY, CDR2 FYNNEI. Between the trimmed V and J ends, which lost 6 bases and 0 bases, there was a span of 3 bases. The TCR originated in a man between 25 and 39 years old in good health. Material for sequencing was blood. This chain links TRBV2 with TRBJ2-7; D uncertain. The CDR3 nucleotides read TGTGCCAGCAGCGCCTCCTACGAGCAGTACTTC. It specifies CASSASYEQYF. The whole variable domain, filled in from reference TRBV2 and TRBJ2-7, reads EPEVTQTPSHQVTQMGQEVILRCVPISNHLYFYWYRQILGQKVEFLVSFYNNEISEKSEIFDDQFSVERPDGSNFTLKIRSTKLEDSAMYFCASSASYEQYFGPGTRLTVT.